The entry below gives a single TCR beta chain sequence along with its context. This clone was observed a few times. This receptor's antigen is unknown. Base-call qualities are not available, and no considerably larger clone is one nucleotide away. The CDR3 regions of human TCRbeta chains were analyzed by immunosequencing. The published analysis was carried out like this. Repertoire TCRs were checked for matches against a reference library of SARS-CoV-2-specific TCRs that had been generated using the MIRA antigen-specificity platform. Breadth was defined as the fraction of unique TCRs that were SARS-CoV-2-associated. Depth was defined as the fraction of total T cells that were SARS-CoV-2-associated. Using the MIRA data, every spike-specific TCR was mapped to the spike region that the TCR reacted to and assigned to either a CD4 or a CD8 class. Log10-transformed breadth and depth values were compared by one-way ANOVA with Sidak's multiple comparisons tests. TCRdb carries this immuneACCESS record with in-frame sequences only. Its versions omit some clonotypes, under half of them owing to an unresolved V gene in the studies checked, with the rest unexplained. V and J calls and clone size come straight from that table; D and trimming were deduced from the DNA. For this sample the table gives 100,000 or so clones, of which 88% were detected only once. Less than 9.5% of the sample is held by the ten biggest clonotypes.

This entry comes from a study of T cell responses to AZD1222 COVID-19 vaccine (dated by TCRdb to about 2021). Regarding the study in general: Because spike-specific TCR depth and breadth did not differ between the two schedules, AZD1222 recipients who got a second dose at roughly 4 weeks were pooled with those who got a second dose at roughly 12 weeks. TCR sequencing was performed for about 240 trial participants, of whom roughly 200 were given two doses of AZD1222 and around 25 were given two doses of MenACWY control vaccine. Trial participants were enrolled by age into subgroups of 18-55, 56-69 and 70-plus years, and 148, 28 and 57 TCR-sequenced participants, respectively, were included in these subgroups. What the work shows at the level of the full study, not this receptor alone: Only 5 to 7 AZD1222 recipients were SARS-CoV-2 seropositive at baseline, limiting conclusions about previously exposed vaccinees. Epitopes outside the regions mutated in the B.1.351 and B.1.1.7 variants were reportedly recognized by nearly half of the unique spike-specific TCRs. In the small 56-69-year group, the increase in depth fell short of significance, most likely because of low power. CD4 TCRs associated with the vaccine covered the entire spike protein, and the dominant responses were in regions 160-218 and 743-854. Because no day 14 peak-response samples were available, repertoires were characterized only after the peak T cell response. Most participants were white British and females outnumbered males, and the authors suggested that clonal diversity may have been underestimated. After two AZD1222 doses, spike-specific TCR breadth and depth were significantly higher than at day 0 and than in MenACWY recipients.

CDR1 and CDR2 (MNHEY, SMNVEV) derive from the germline V gene (reference sequence). The cysteine opens and the phenylalanine closes a CDR3 of 14 amino acids. Solely the CDR3 DNA is kept, with 42 bases framed from the first base. V is shortened by 0 bases, J by 4 bases, and the region joining them spans 10 bases. What the time point label conveys for this sample: baseline before first vaccination. Samples from vaccinated people were obtained from the UK trials COV001 and COV002, which included a single-blind randomized controlled phase 2/3 trial of AZD1222 (ChAdOx1 nCoV-19) in healthy adults. For TCRbeta chain sequencing, PBMC samples from trial participants were taken at day 0 and at day 28 after the second dose.

The chain links TRBV27 with TRBJ2-7; matching of 5 bases hints at TRBD2 as the D gene. The clonotype was recovered from an adult in good health. This specimen was peripheral blood, taken on day 0 of AZD1222 vaccination. At the DNA level, the sequence is TGTGCCAGCAGTTTATCTTCTAGCAGATACGAGCAGTACTTC. This is translated as CASSLSSSRYEQYF.